This T cell receptor (beta chain) was retrieved from a study of T cell responses to AZD1222 COVID-19 vaccine. Whole-study findings and limits: A reported finding is that nearly half of spike-specific TCRs target unmutated variant regions. Dominant at 160-218 and 743-854, vaccine-associated CD4 TCRs also spanned spike.

The data were produced by immunoSEQ multiplex PCR, yet TCRdb's version contains in-frame clones alone and is incomplete. The sample contains under 200,000 clones, approximately 91% of which appear only once. The germline V gene encodes CDR1 ENHRY and CDR2 SYGVKD. CDR3 length: 14 residues. After removal of 4 bases from V and 8 bases from J, the junction contained 7 bases not matched to a gene. This clone was seen a single time. The antigen is unknown. The material was peripheral blood, obtained on day 0 of AZD1222 vaccination. This receptor was taken from an adult in good health. The chain links TRBV10-3 to TRBJ1-4, with 7 bases matching TRBD1. The CDR3 DNA follows: TGTGCCATCAGTGGTACAGGGGCACGGGAAAAACTGTTTTTT. This translates into CAISGTGAREKLFF.